What follows describes a single T cell receptor beta chain. The data originate from a study of T cell responses to AZD1222 COVID-19 vaccine. Data came from immunoSEQ multiplex PCR; TCRdb stores just in-frame clones and leaves some out. The sample has roughly 140,000 clones; about 90% are singletons. Germline V gives CDR1 MNHEY, CDR2 SVGAGI. CDR3 size: 15 residues. V lost 2 bases and J lost 7, with 12 bases in between. V and J are TRBV6-5 and TRBJ1-6; a weak D match, TRBD1 (5 bases). This clonotype originated in an adult in good health. Sequences were derived from peripheral blood, sampled on day 0 of AZD1222 vaccination. CDR3 protein: CASSYTRDENSPLHF. The DNA of the CDR3 is TGTGCCAGCAGTTACACGCGGGACGAAAATTCACCCCTCCACTTT.